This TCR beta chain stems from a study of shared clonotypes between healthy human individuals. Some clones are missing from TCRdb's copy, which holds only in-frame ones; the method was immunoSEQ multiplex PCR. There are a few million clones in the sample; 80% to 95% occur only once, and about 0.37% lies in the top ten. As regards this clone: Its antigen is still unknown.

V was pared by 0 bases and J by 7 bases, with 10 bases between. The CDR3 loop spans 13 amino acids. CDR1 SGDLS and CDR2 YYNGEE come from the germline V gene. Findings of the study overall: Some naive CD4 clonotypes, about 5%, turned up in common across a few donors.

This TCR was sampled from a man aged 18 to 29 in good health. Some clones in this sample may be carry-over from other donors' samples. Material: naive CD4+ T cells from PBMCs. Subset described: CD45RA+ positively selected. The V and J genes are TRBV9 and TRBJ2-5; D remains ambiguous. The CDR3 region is CASSVERFGTQYF. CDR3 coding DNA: TGTGCCAGCAGCGTAGAACGGTTCGGGACCCAGTACTTC.